This record concerns one TCR beta chain sequence. Its antigen specificity is not known. No base quality information exists; no much larger clone differs at one position. The germline V gene (reference sequence) yields SEHNR for CDR1 and FQNEAQ for CDR2. The junction carries 14 bases between V and J, which are trimmed by 1 base and 8 bases respectively. The CDR3, cysteine through phenylalanine, is 14 amino acids long. The entry retains the CDR3 DNA only, 42 bases that are in frame from base 1. These data come from a study of blood T cells in healthy people across ages (dated by TCRdb to the mid-2010s). For the wider study: Template switching captured roughly one uniquely barcoded TCR beta cDNA molecule per two T cells in model experiments. Age-related changes in TCR beta repertoire diversity were measured in the study by deep sequencing normalized with unique cDNA molecular identifiers. The donors were split into four age groups: young (average around 16 years), middle-aged (roughly 40), aged (over 55) and long-lived (under 85). To avoid experimental bias, donors of different ages were distributed randomly across sequencing lanes. The study analyzed two additional independent replicas of 1 million unique cDNA reads from the same blood draw for two donors, one aged 18 to 29 and one aged 80 or older.

Library preparation used 5' RACE. The sequencer listed for this sample is Illumina HiSeq 2500. A second PCR of roughly 7 to 11 cycles was performed with a sample-barcoded 5' primer and a J-beta primer mix. A unique molecular identifier was introduced onto each TCR beta cDNA molecule by a template-switch 5' adaptor carrying 12 random nucleotides. Each sample yielded at least 3 million CDR3-containing paired-end reads. All of the RNA was converted into first-strand cDNA using the Mint cDNA synthesis kit, with a TRBC-specific oligonucleotide serving as the primer. After uracil-DNA glycosylase treatment, a first 18-cycle PCR used universal primers M1SS and BC2_uni_R on all cDNA. In the paper's pipeline: Normalization of each sample was performed by random selection of 1 million high-quality reads, each carrying a distinct molecular identifier. Instead of being binned into consensus sequences, reads that shared molecular identifiers were thrown out. CDR3 identification, clonotype clustering and error correction used MiTCR with a Q25 quality threshold and the strictest error-elimination algorithm. Lower-bound total TCR beta diversity was estimated with a nonparametric unseen species model using Euler transformation. TCRdb ran its own pipeline on the public reads, namely fastp trimming at Q25 and MiXCR clone calling, and kept in-frame beta chains. Identical CDR3 protein sequences are pooled into one entry, listed with their most common genes and DNA. TCRdb's processing, not the authors' own work, is the source of the V and J calls. The sample yields just over 800,000 distinct CDR3 sequences; around 68% were counted once. The ten biggest clones cover 25% to 35% of the sample.

The 39 donors, aged roughly 6 to 95 years, were systemically healthy Caucasian individuals from Russia. Each donor gave approximately 9.3 milliliters of peripheral blood, collected into EDTA-treated Vacutainer tubes. Ficoll-Paque density-gradient centrifugation was used to isolate PBMCs, with at least 7 million per sample. Total RNA, at least 5 micrograms per sample, was extracted from PBMCs with Trizol reagent. Naive CD45RAhigh/CD27high T cell percentages were measured by flow cytometry on a PBMC aliquot from every donor. Findings and caveats that apply to the study as a whole: Compared with the aged group, the long-lived group had more naive CD4+ T cells, fewer expanded clones and increased TCR diversity, suggesting age selection. Total diversity estimates from one million sequenced T cells were considered lower bounds and underestimates. Because the CMV infection status of the donors was unknown, age-related changes in expanded clonotypes may potentially have been confounded. Because profiling used bulk unsorted PBMCs, naive and antigen-experienced compartments could not be compared conclusively. Observed TCR beta diversity correlated strongly with the percentage of naive T cells measured by flow cytometry. As age increased, observed TCR beta diversity per million T cells dropped in a roughly linear way, and a significant reduction was already evident by age approximately 40.

The TCR comes from a man younger than 45 in good health. Sequences were obtained from blood. Rearrangement joined TRBV7-9 to TRBJ1-1; perhaps TRBD1 is the D gene, with 5 bases matching. The bases read TGTGCCAGCAGCTTAGTACGACTCAGGGTGGAAGCTTTCTTT. Protein translation: CASSLVRLRVEAFF. The reference TRBV7-9 and TRBJ1-1 proteins fill in what lies around the CDR3, so the full variable domain reads DTGVSQNPRHKITKRGQNVTFRCDPISEHNRLYWYRQTLGQGPEFLTYFQNEAQLEKSRLLSDRFSAERPKGSFSTLEIQRTEQGDSAMYLCASSLVRLRVEAFFGQGTRLTVV.